This TCR beta chain was recorded in a study of T cells in Graves' hyperthyroidism and ophthalmopathy. This clonotype was found once. Amplified TCR beta CDR3 regions derived from RNA transcripts. Carried out on the TCR CDR3, a first-round RT-PCR used the HTBI primer set. TCRdb reprocessed the multiplex PCR reads via MiXCR and lists one record per CDR3 protein. The table records some 50,000 distinct CDR3 sequences, about 54% of them present only once. The V end was cut by 0 bases, the J end by 6 bases, with 14 bases between. Germline-derived CDR1 and CDR2 are SGHDN and FVKESK. The CDR3 sequence is 15 residues long.

The sequencing sample was made of peripheral blood or thyroid tissue (not recorded which). This chain links TRBV14 with TRBJ1-1, with D perhaps TRBD1 (6 bases). The origin of this receptor is a man between 18 and 29 years old with Graves' hyperthyroidism. For the CDR3, the DNA is TGTGCCAGCAGCCAAGACGGGGGCCTTGTCCCTGAAGCTTTCTTT. Its protein is CASSQDGGLVPEAFF.